The 20 T cell receptor beta chains below all came from one sample that was sequenced in a study of CD8 T cells in ankylosing spondylitis. Each CDR3 protein is one row after TCRdb ran MiXCR on the 5' RACE reads. The sample includes 250,000 to 350,000 distinct CDR3 sequences, 15% to 20% seen only once; the top ten take about 8.2%. Sequencing input: blood, either unsorted or a sorted T cell fraction (not recorded which). The origin of the receptors is a male donor with ankylosing spondylitis or in good health (not recorded which).

The J gene is TRBJ2-7, the V gene TRBV24-1, with TRBD1 identical over 11 bases. Germline V gene lookup returns CDR1 KGHDR and CDR2 SFDVKD. V was clipped by 3 bases and J by 3 bases; unmatched bases: 9. The CDR3 has 17 amino acids. This CDR3 reads CATSDRGTGTGGYEQYV. The CDR3 DNA sequence: TGTGCCACCAGTGATCGGGGGACCGGGACAGGGGGCTACGAGCAGTACGTC.

This clonotype was found a few times. V and J are TRBV7-3 and TRBJ2-1; 9 bases are shared with TRBD1. The V gene end was trimmed by 5 bases and the J gene end by 6 bases; junction bases not matched to a gene: 8. Germline values: CDR1 SGHTA, CDR2 FQGTGA. CDR3 length: 15 residues. This chain's CDR3 is CASSRDRASVNEQFF. CDR3 nucleotide sequence: TGTGCCAGCAGCCGGGACAGGGCAAGTGTCAATGAGCAGTTCTTC.

This chain uses TRBV5-1 with TRBJ2-2, with D unresolved. V was pared by 6 bases and J by 5 bases, with 8 bases between. The germline gives CDR1 SGHRS, CDR2 YFSETQ. The CDR3 is 12 residues long. In DNA form, the CDR3 reads TGCGCCAGCAACTACACGACCGGGGAGCTGTTTTTT. Its translation is CASNYTTGELFF.

The gene calls are TRBV20-1 and TRBJ2-7; no clear D. The CDR3 is 12 amino acids. CDR1 is DFQATT, CDR2 SNEGSKA, per germline (reference sequence). Trimming removed 6 bases at V and 4 bases at J, with 13 bases between. Here the CDR3 reads CSARPDHYEQYV. The CDR3 nucleotides are TGCAGTGCGAGGCCCGATCATTACGAGCAGTACGTC.

This clonotype was detected a few times. V is TRBV5-1 and J is TRBJ2-1; 8 nucleotides line up with TRBD2. J lost 8 bases, V lost 4 bases, and 5 bases had no gene match. CDR3 length equals 13 residues. CDR1 is SGHRS and CDR2 is YFSETQ in the germline V gene. The CDR3 here is CASSNGLAYEQFF. CDR3 bases: TGCGCCAGCAGCAACGGACTAGCCTATGAGCAGTTCTTC.

This chain connects TRBV28 to TRBJ2-4; 9 bases are a match to TRBD1. The CDR3 runs to 18 residues. V lost 4 bases and J lost 3; bases outside the gene matches: 13. Germline lookup yields CDR1 MDHEN and CDR2 SYDVKM. CDR3 DNA: TGTGCCAGCAGTTCTCCACGTTCGGGACAGGGTGGCAAAAACATTCAGTACTTC. It encodes CASSSPRSGQGGKNIQYF.

The chain carries TRBV27 and TRBJ1-5; unclear D gene. The V gene lost 2 bases and the J gene lost 4 bases, with 6 bases spanning the gap. The CDR3 contains 13 residues. Germline assignment: CDR1 MNHEY and CDR2 SMNVEV (reference sequence). The CDR3 nucleotides read TGTGCCAGCAGTTTAAGGCTAAATCAGCCCCAGCATTTT. Amino acids: CASSLRLNQPQHF.

This clonotype was counted between two and nine times. This sequence joins TRBV6-5 and TRBJ2-7; 8 bases are a match to TRBD1. Germline V lookup: CDR1 MNHEY, CDR2 SVGAGI. The CDR3 runs to 12 residues. V dropped 6 bases and J dropped 7; count of bases not matched to a gene: 5. CDR3 residues: CASRDRVGEQYV. The CDR3 bases are TGTGCCAGCAGGGACAGGGTGGGGGAGCAGTACGTC.

The sample holds a few counts of this clonotype. The genes are TRBV19 and TRBJ1-2, with a weak D call TRBD1 (6 bases). Germline V gene data show CDR1 as LNHDA and CDR2 as SQIVND (reference sequence). The length of the CDR3 is 14 residues. The V gene lost 11 bases and the J gene lost 4 bases, with 20 bases spanning the gap. The CDR3 nucleotides read TGTGCCTCCACACAGGGAAACGCGGCCTATGGCTACACCTTC. Translating it yields CASTQGNAAYGYTF.

This clonotype has more than one count but fewer than ten. The chain uses TRBV20-1 and TRBJ2-3; D is ambiguous. The CDR3 sequence is 13 residues long. V was pared by 3 bases and J by 0 bases, with 7 bases between. The V gene's germline CDR1 is DFQATT and CDR2 SNEGSKA (reference sequence). Here the CDR3 reads CSASDISTDTQYF. The CDR3 bases are TGCAGTGCTAGTGACATTAGCACAGATACGCAGTATTTT.

This clonotype has more than one count but fewer than ten. The CDR3 region is CASSLRDGPTDTQYF. DNA of the CDR3: TGTGCCAGCAGTCTGAGGGATGGGCCCACAGATACGCAGTATTTT. The chain recombines TRBV12-3 or TRBV12-4 with TRBJ2-3, with a weak D call TRBD2 (5 bases). The CDR3 runs 15 residues. V lost 5 bases, J lost 2 bases, and 14 bases lay in between.

This clonotype showed up just once. The chain carries TRBV5-5 and TRBJ1-5; 8 bases are a match to TRBD1. Per germline, CDR1 SGHKS and CDR2 YYEKEE (reference sequence). The CDR3 spans 16 residues. With 0 bases clipped from V and 1 base from J, the junction kept 3 bases outside the gene matches. CDR3 bases: TGTGCCAGCAGCTTGGCCCAGGGGGCGAGCAATCAGCCCCAGCATTTT. This codes for CASSLAQGASNQPQHF. The complete variable domain, with remaining parts taken from reference TRBV5-5 and TRBJ1-5, reads DAGVTQSPTHLIKTRGQQVTLRCSPISGHKSVSWYQQVLGQGPQFIFQYYEKEERGRGNFPDRFSARQFPNYSSELNVNALLLGDSALYLCASSLAQGASNQPQHFGDGTRLSIL.

J is TRBJ2-1 and V is TRBV20-1; D possibly corresponds to TRBD2 (6 bases). Germline V gene lookup returns CDR1 DFQATT and CDR2 SNEGSKA (reference sequence). V lost 6 bases to trimming and J lost 7 bases, with 10 bases between them. This CDR3 region has 11 residues. CDR3 sequence (DNA): TGCAGTGCACGAGGGAGGAATGAGCAGTTCTTC. This translates into CSARGRNEQFF.

The V gene is TRBV19, the J gene TRBJ2-5; perhaps D is TRBD1 or TRBD2 (5 bases each). V lost 3 bases and J lost 6, with 8 bases in between. Germline loops: CDR1 LNHDA, CDR2 SQIVND (reference sequence). The CDR3 contains 12 residues. This CDR3 is CASSMRDQTQYF. For the CDR3, the DNA is TGTGCCAGTAGTATGAGGGACCAGACCCAGTACTTC.

This clonotype was picked up a small number of times. This rearrangement joins TRBV12-3 or TRBV12-4 to TRBJ2-2, with no clear D. The CDR3 extends over 14 amino acids. Deletions cut 6 bases from V and 2 bases from J, with 10 bases between. The CDR3 is CASRENSNTGELFF. DNA of the CDR3: TGTGCCAGCAGGGAAAACAGCAACACCGGGGAGCTGTTTTTT.

This clonotype appeared many times. The rearrangement joins TRBV5-1 to TRBJ2-3, with D possibly matching TRBD2 (5 bases). Trimming removed 0 bases from V and 2 bases from J, with 19 bases in between. There are 18 residues in the CDR3. Germline CDR1 and CDR2: SGHRS and YFSETQ. CDR3 nucleotide sequence: TGCGCCAGCAGCTTGGGCCCTCAGCAGCGGTCCGTCACAGATACGCAGTATTTT. Translated, it gives CASSLGPQQRSVTDTQYF.

V and J are TRBV20-1 and TRBJ1-1, with no clear D. CDR1 DFQATT and CDR2 SNEGSKA come from the germline V gene (reference sequence). V shed 0 bases and J shed 0 bases, with 8 bases lying between them. The CDR3 extends over 14 amino acids. In nucleotides, the CDR3 is TGCAGTGCTAGAGATCGACGCCTGAACACTGAAGCTTTCTTT. Translation: CSARDRRLNTEAFF.

This rearrangement joins TRBV5-1 to TRBJ2-3; the D gene is possibly TRBD2 (6 bases). This CDR3 has 16 amino acids. Germline V gene sequence: CDR1 SGHRS, CDR2 YFSETQ. The V end was cut by 0 bases, the J end by 0 bases, with 11 bases between. CDR3 in DNA: TGCGCCAGCAGCTTGGCCTTGGGGAGGAGCACAGATACGCAGTATTTT. It codes for CASSLALGRSTDTQYF. Full variable domain (missing parts from reference TRBV5-1 and TRBJ2-3): KAGVTQTPRYLIKTRGQQVTLSCSPISGHRSVSWYQQTPGQGLQFLFEYFSETQRNKGNFPGRFSGRQFSNSRSEMNVSTLELGDSALYLCASSLALGRSTDTQYFGPGTRLTVL.

This clonotype occurred a few times. The rearrangement uses TRBV4-2 and TRBJ2-5; D tentatively fits TRBD1 or TRBD2 (6 bases each). CDR3 size: 15 residues. Germline V gene sequence: CDR1 LGHNA, CDR2 YNFKEQ. Between the trimmed V and J ends, which lost 0 bases and 4 bases, there was a span of 12 bases. CDR3 in amino acids: CASSQDLRGVETQYF. The CDR3 DNA is TGTGCCAGCAGCCAAGATCTGAGGGGGGTAGAGACCCAGTACTTC.

This clonotype was detected a few times. The DNA for the CDR3 is TGTGCCAGCAGTTTTGAGGGTGGATTGACTGAAGCTTTCTTT. Residues: CASSFEGGLTEAFF. V gene TRBV12-3 or TRBV12-4 combines with J gene TRBJ1-1; the D is unclear. Trimming took 3 bases from V and 5 from J, leaving 13 bases between them. The length of the CDR3 is 14 residues.